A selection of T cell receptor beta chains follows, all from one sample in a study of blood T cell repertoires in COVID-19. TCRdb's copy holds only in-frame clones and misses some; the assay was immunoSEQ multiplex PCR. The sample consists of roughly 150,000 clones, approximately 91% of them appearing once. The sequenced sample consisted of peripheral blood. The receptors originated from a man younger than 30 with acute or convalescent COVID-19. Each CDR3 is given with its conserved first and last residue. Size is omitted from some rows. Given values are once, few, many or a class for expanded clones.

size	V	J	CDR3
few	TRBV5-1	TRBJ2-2	CASSLLTGGDTGELFF
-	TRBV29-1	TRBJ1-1	CSVVDRGHTEAFF
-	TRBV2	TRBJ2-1	CASRRAGASSYNEQFF
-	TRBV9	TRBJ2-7	CASSSGQGDYEQYF
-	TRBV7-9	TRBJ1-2	CASSFVEEDYGYTF
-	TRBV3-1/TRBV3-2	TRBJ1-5	CASSLGQGGSNQPQHF
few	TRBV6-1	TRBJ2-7	CASSVFFGGLPYEQYF
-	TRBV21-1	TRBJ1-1	CASSKAFGRQGRRAEAFF
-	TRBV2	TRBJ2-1	CASSSAASGNNEQFF
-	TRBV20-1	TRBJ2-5	CSATNQETQYF
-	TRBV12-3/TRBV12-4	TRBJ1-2	CASSLRGNYGYTF
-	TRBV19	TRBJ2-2	CASSATDRNTGELFF
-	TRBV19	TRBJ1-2	CASRASRGRGYGYTF
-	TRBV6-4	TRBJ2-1	CASSSGRGNEQFF
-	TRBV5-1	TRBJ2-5	CASSLTGPETQYF
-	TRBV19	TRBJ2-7	CASSIGLAGRSYEQYF
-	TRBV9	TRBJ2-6	CASSPYKGAGANVLTF
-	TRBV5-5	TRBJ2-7	CASSLAPGQGAIGEQYF
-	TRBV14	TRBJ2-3	CASSRRLTGTGLSTDTQYF
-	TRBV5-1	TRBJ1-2	CASSLETEFGYTF
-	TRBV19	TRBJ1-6	CASRPNVMGIIALHF
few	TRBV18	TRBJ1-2	CASSPQDRAGYTF
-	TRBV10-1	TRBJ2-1	CASSATGRGSYNEQFF
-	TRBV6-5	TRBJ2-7	CASSPGGGEQYF
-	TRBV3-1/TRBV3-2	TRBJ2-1	CASSQRTSGGAYNEQFF
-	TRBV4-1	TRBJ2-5	CASSQPQETQYF
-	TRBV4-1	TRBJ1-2	CASSLRGNGYTF
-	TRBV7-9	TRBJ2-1	CASSPGLAGDEQFF
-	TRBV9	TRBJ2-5	CASSVAITGGAETQYF
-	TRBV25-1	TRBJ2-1	CASSEQAALEQFF
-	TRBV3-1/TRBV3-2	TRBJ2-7	CASSLRNPGPGGYEQYF
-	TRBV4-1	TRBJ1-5	CASSQKDRGAIPQHF
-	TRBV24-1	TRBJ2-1	CATSDPGLPYNEQFF
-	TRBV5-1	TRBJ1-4	CASSAGTGSGEKLFF
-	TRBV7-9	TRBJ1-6	CASRSEEDLNSPLHF
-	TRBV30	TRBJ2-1	CAWSWLAAGEQFF
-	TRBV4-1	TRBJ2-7	CASSQDRGLREQYF
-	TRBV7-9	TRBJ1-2	CASTPTYRERNYGYTF
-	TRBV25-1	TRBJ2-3	CASSGGERGNTDTQYF
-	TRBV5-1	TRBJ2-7	CASSQRLAGTYEQYF
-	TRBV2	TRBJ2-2	CASIGGLNTGELFF
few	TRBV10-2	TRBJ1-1	CASSEPQGKAFF
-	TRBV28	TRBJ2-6	CASSSRVGFSGANVLTF
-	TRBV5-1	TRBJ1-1	CASKGETEAFF